This record concerns one T cell receptor beta chain sequence. No antigen is known for it. This CDR3 contains 14 residues. V shed 5 bases and J shed 3 bases, with 13 bases lying between them. The germline CDR1 and CDR2 sequences are SEHNR and FQNEAQ (reference sequence). Assay: immunoSEQ multiplex PCR; the TCRdb copy retains only in-frame clones and omits some. The sample holds about 36,000 clones, roughly 70% seen once. This entry belongs to a study of early stage breast cancer tumors. Looking at the study overall: ER+/PR+/HER2- status applied to about 75% of the 16 invasive breast tumors.

Findings and limits, study-wide: Enriched TCRB sequences shared across patients were mostly commonly generated sequences. Tumors had approximately 2.7-fold higher T cell density and higher clonality than adjacent normal breast tissue.

This TCR was recovered from a person between 60 and 69 years old with breast cancer. This rearrangement joins TRBV7-9 to TRBJ1-1; D remains ambiguous. Sequencing input: blood. CDR3 in amino acids: CASSDPRGDTEAFF. CDR3 nucleotides: TGTGCCAGCAGCGATCCACGTGGGGACACTGAAGCTTTCTTT. Based on the CDR3 plus reference TRBV7-9 and TRBJ1-1, the full variable domain is DTGVSQNPRHKITKRGQNVTFRCDPISEHNRLYWYRQTLGQGPEFLTYFQNEAQLEKSRLLSDRFSAERPKGSFSTLEIQRTEQGDSAMYLCASSDPRGDTEAFFGQGTRLTVV.